The rows below give T cell receptor beta chains drawn from one sample of a study of tumor-infiltrating lymphocytes in primary liver carcinoma. TCRdb re-analysed the multiplex PCR reads in MiXCR, keeping a single row per CDR3 protein. The sample holds 90,000 to 150,000 distinct CDR3 sequences; approximately 71% are singletons and the top ten take 8.1%. What was sequenced was tumor-adjacent normal liver tissue. The receptors were sampled from a woman in her fifties or sixties with primary liver carcinoma and hepatitis B virus infection. CDR3s include the opening cysteine and the closing phenylalanine or tryptophan. Each record gives: clone size, J gene, D gene, V gene, CDR3 protein, CDR3 DNA. The D gene is left open where the match is weak. Size tells how often a clone was seen (once, few, many) or the class of an expanded clone, and some rows leave it out.

-	TRBJ1-1	TRBD1	TRBV6-6	CGSSYSGGQGFTEALF	TGTGGCAGCAGTTACTCGGGGGGACAGGGTTTTACTGAAGCTCTCTTT
once	TRBJ1-5	-	TRBV12-3/TRBV12-4	CASRPDSNEPQHF	TGTGCCAGCAGGCCAGACAGCAATGAGCCCCAGCATTTT
-	TRBJ2-7	TRBD2	TRBV7-9	CANSLAVPSGSYEQYF	TGTGCCAACAGCTTAGCGGTCCCTAGCGGGAGCTACGAGCAGTACTTC
-	TRBJ2-1	TRBD2	TRBV11-2	CVSSWGREGTYKEQFF	TGTGTCAGCAGCTGGGGGAGGGAGGGGACCTACAAAGAGCAGTTCTTC
-	TRBJ2-2	-	TRBV29-1	CSVEPGGRVGLTPQNPDTGELSF	TGCAGCGTTGAACCCGGAGGCAGGGTAGGACTCACTCCTCAAAACCCGGACACCGGGGAGCTGTCTTTT
-	TRBJ2-1	-	TRBV5-1	CASSSDGPEGVF	TGCGCCAGCAGTTCGGACGGGCCCGAAGGGGTCTTC
many	TRBJ2-3	-	TRBV7-9	CASSPTRTSTDTQYF	TGTGCCAGCAGCCCAACGCGGACTAGCACAGATACGCAGTATTTT
-	TRBJ2-1	TRBD2	TRBV29-1	CSVDLAGWFNEQFF	TGCAGTGTTGATCTAGCGGGATGGTTCAATGAGCAGTTCTTC
once	TRBJ1-1	-	TRBV11-2	CTSSLDRLLNTEVFF	TGTACCAGCAGCTTAGATCGCCTACTGAACACTGAAGTTTTCTTT
many	TRBJ1-2	-	TRBV6-1	CLAARDGSYGYTF	TGTCTCGCTGCACGTGACGGGAGCTATGGCTACACCTTC
-	TRBJ2-3	TRBD2	TRBV11-2	CASGLREGGTDTQYF	TGTGCCAGCGGCTTGCGGGAGGGGGGCACAGATACGCAGTATTTT
-	TRBJ1-6	-	TRBV5-1	CASNLSDNSPLHF	TGCGCCAGTAACTTGTCAGATAATTCACCCCTCCACTTT
many	TRBJ2-7	-	TRBV28	CASSSTPYEQYF	TGTGCCAGCAGTTCCACCCCCTACGAGCAGTACTTC
few	TRBJ2-5	TRBD2	TRBV24-1	CATSDLAGDSETQYF	TGTGCCACCAGTGATTTGGCGGGAGACTCAGAGACCCAGTACTTC
many	TRBJ2-7	-	TRBV29-1	CSVTRHSAGEQYF	TGCAGCGTTACGCGACACTCAGCGGGCGAGCAGTACTTC
-	TRBJ2-2	-	TRBV19	CASRAPNTGELFF	TGTGCCAGTCGGGCTCCAAACACCGGGGAGCTGTTTTTT
medium-sized	TRBJ2-7	-	TRBV11-2	CASSLMVKTTYEQYF	TGTGCCAGCAGCTTAATGGTAAAGACGACCTACGAGCAGTACTTC
once	TRBJ2-2	-	TRBV6-6	CASTVTSSTGELFF	TGTGCCAGCACAGTAACATCGAGCACCGGGGAGCTGTTTTTT
-	TRBJ2-7	-	TRBV28	CVSGFLGTPKYGQYF	TGTGTCAGCGGCTTTTTGGGGACACCCAAATACGGGCAGTACTTC
-	TRBJ2-1	TRBD2	TRBV5-6	CASSLRWTGGYNEQFF	TGTGCCAGCAGCTTGCGATGGACGGGGGGCTACAATGAGCAGTTCTTC
-	TRBJ2-3	TRBD1	TRBV11-3	CASSPRQGPTTDTQYF	TGTGCCAGCAGCCCCCGACAGGGGCCAACCACAGATACGCAATATTTT
once	TRBJ1-2	-	TRBV29-1	CSVDDGYGYIF	TGCAGCGTTGACGACGGCTATGGCTACATCTTC